Following are 22 T cell receptor beta chains from one sample sequenced in a study of T cell responses to AZD1222 COVID-19 vaccine. Sequenced by immunoSEQ multiplex PCR; TCRdb stores in-frame clones only, minus some. The table records roughly 120,000 clones, roughly nine tenths of them present only once. Sequencing used peripheral blood, obtained on day 0 of AZD1222 vaccination. These receptors were obtained from an adult in good health.

CDR3 nucleotides: TGTGCCAGCAGCCTCGGGACAGGGCTAAAGAACACCGGGGAGCTGTTTTTT. Residues: CASSLGTGLKNTGELFF. V usage is TRBV5-5 and J usage is TRBJ2-2; 9 nucleotides line up with TRBD1. The V and J ends lost 4 bases and 1 base, in that order; junction bases with no gene match: 8. CDR1 and CDR2 from the germline V gene are SGHKS and YYEKEE (reference sequence). The CDR3 is 17 residues long.

This clone was seen a single time. The chain recombines TRBV7-3 with TRBJ2-7; D possibly corresponds to TRBD2 (5 bases). This CDR3 comprises 14 residues. Germline values: CDR1 SGHTA, CDR2 FQGTGA. V lost 2 bases to trimming and J lost 6 bases, with 14 bases between them. CDR3 coding DNA: TGTGCCAGCAGCTTAGAACCAACTAGGGTCGAGCAGTACTTC. This gives the protein CASSLEPTRVEQYF.

The chain is built from TRBV15 and TRBJ1-2; 10 bases match TRBD1. The ends lost 8 bases at V and 0 bases at J; junction bases unmatched: 0. The CDR3 is made up of 13 amino acids. CDR1 is LNHNV and CDR2 is YYDKDF in the germline V gene (reference sequence). The CDR3 spells CATGQGANYGYTF. Here the CDR3 DNA reads TGTGCCACCGGACAGGGGGCTAACTATGGCTACACCTTC. The full variable domain, its missing parts supplied by reference TRBV15 and TRBJ1-2, is DAMVIQNPRYQVTQFGKPVTLSCSQTLNHNVMYWYQQKSSQAPKLLFHYYDKDFNNEADTPDNFQSRRPNTSFCFLDIRSPGLGDTAMYLCATGQGANYGYTFGSGTRLTVV.

The V gene is TRBV29-1, the J gene TRBJ1-5, with D perhaps matching TRBD1 (5 bases). CDR3 length equals 13 residues. Trimming removed 1 base at V and 7 bases at J, with 11 bases between. CDR1 is SQVTM, CDR2 ANQGSEA, per germline. CDR3 sequence reads: CSVEVGVGQPQHF. The CDR3 DNA follows: TGCAGCGTTGAAGTGGGGGTTGGCCAGCCCCAGCATTTT.

The rearrangement joins TRBV12-3 or TRBV12-4 to TRBJ2-1; D remains unclear. The ends were cut back, 8 bases at V and 10 bases at J, with 9 bases in the middle. The CDR3 runs to 10 residues. The CDR3 here is CASLADEQFF. The CDR3 bases are TGTGCCAGCCTCGCGGACGAGCAGTTCTTC.

This sequence joins TRBV14 and TRBJ1-2; D not resolved. V was clipped by 1 base and J by 8 bases, with 14 bases between them. Germline CDR1 reads SGHDN; CDR2 reads FVKESK. The CDR3 is made up of 14 amino acids. The CDR3 region has the DNA TGTGCCAGCAGCCAAGGGTCCTATGTGTACGGCTACACCTTC. Protein sequence: CASSQGSYVYGYTF.

J is TRBJ1-1 and V is TRBV30; 8 bases are shared with TRBD1. Germline V gene sequence: CDR1 GTSNPN, CDR2 SVGIG (reference sequence). Germline trimming cut 3 bases from V and 5 bases from J; bases unmatched to any gene: 8. The CDR3 loop spans 14 amino acids. CDR3 in amino acids: CAWSPGGAGTEAFF. The CDR3, as DNA: TGTGCCTGGAGCCCAGGGGGCGCGGGAACTGAAGCTTTCTTT. Together with reference TRBV30 and TRBJ1-1, the CDR3 gives the full variable domain: SQTIHQWPATLVQPVGSPLSLECTVEGTSNPNLYWYRQAAGRGLQLLFYSVGIGQISSEVPQNLSASRPQDRQFILSSKKLLLSDSGFYLCAWSPGGAGTEAFFGQGTRLTVV.

This clone was seen a single time. The chain employs TRBV25-1 and TRBJ1-1, with a tentative D call TRBD1 (5 bases). V lost 5 bases to trimming and J lost 5 bases, with 18 bases between them. The CDR3 contains 15 residues. The germline V gene encodes CDR1 MGHDK and CDR2 SYGVNS. CDR3 nucleotide sequence: TGTGCCAGCAGTCGCTCCCTCGGGAGGGGAACTGAAGCTTTCTTT. It translates to CASSRSLGRGTEAFF.

This clone was recorded once. The chain recombines TRBV29-1 with TRBJ1-1, with D perhaps matching TRBD1 (6 bases). The V end lost 7 bases, the J end lost 3 bases, and 21 bases lay between the germline ends. Germline CDR1 reads SQVTM; CDR2 reads ANQGSEA. This CDR3 spans 15 amino acids. In nucleotides, the CDR3 is TGCAGCGCTCAGGGAACGAGAGGGGGTCACACTGAAGCTTTCTTT. It codes for CSAQGTRGGHTEAFF.

This clone is a singleton in its sample. The CDR3 loop is CASSAAGTSAYEQYF. As DNA, the CDR3 is TGTGCCAGCAGCGCAGCGGGAACTAGCGCCTACGAGCAGTACTTC. The chain recombines TRBV9 with TRBJ2-7; the match to TRBD2 covers 7 bases. Germline V gene sequence: CDR1 SGDLS, CDR2 YYNGEE. The CDR3 contains 15 residues. Trimming removed 3 bases from V and 2 bases from J; junction bases left unmatched: 8.

DNA for the CDR3: TGTGCCAGCAGTTACAGGGTCGGAGGCTACACCTTC. As protein: CASSYRVGGYTF. This chain joins TRBV12-3 or TRBV12-4 and TRBJ1-2; a weak D match, TRBD1 (6 bases). Trimming removed 4 bases at V and 8 bases at J, with 11 bases between. This CDR3 contains 12 residues.

The gene calls are TRBV5-1 and TRBJ2-7; the D gene is possibly TRBD2 (5 bases). This CDR3 region has 14 residues. Trimming left V 0 bases short and J 0 bases short, with 7 bases between. Germline V gene sequence: CDR1 SGHRS, CDR2 YFSETQ. The CDR3 DNA reads as TGCGCCAGCAGCTTGGACGGGATCTCCTACGAGCAGTACTTC. Translation: CASSLDGISYEQYF. Full variable domain (missing parts from reference TRBV5-1 and TRBJ2-7): KAGVTQTPRYLIKTRGQQVTLSCSPISGHRSVSWYQQTPGQGLQFLFEYFSETQRNKGNFPGRFSGRQFSNSRSEMNVSTLELGDSALYLCASSLDGISYEQYFGPGTRLTVT.

The chain carries TRBV30 and TRBJ2-7; the match to TRBD2 covers 13 bases. This CDR3 spans 15 amino acids. V lost 0 bases to trimming and J lost 6 bases; unmatched junction nucleotides: 5. Germline lookup yields CDR1 GTSNPN and CDR2 SVGIG (reference sequence). The chain's CDR3 is CAWSVRTSGSGEQYF. Written as DNA, the CDR3 is TGTGCCTGGAGTGTGAGGACTAGCGGGAGTGGCGAGCAGTACTTC. Variable domain in full (rest from reference TRBV30 and TRBJ2-7): SQTIHQWPATLVQPVGSPLSLECTVEGTSNPNLYWYRQAAGRGLQLLFYSVGIGQISSEVPQNLSASRPQDRQFILSSKKLLLSDSGFYLCAWSVRTSGSGEQYFGPGTRLTVT.

The chain recombines TRBV28 with TRBJ1-5; D is possibly TRBD1 (6 bases). The CDR3 is 14 amino acids. Trimming took 6 bases from V and 5 from J, leaving 14 bases between them. CDR1 and CDR2 (germline): MDHEN, SYDVKM. CDR3 loop: CASSAGTRYQPQHF. The CDR3 nucleotides read TGTGCCAGCAGCGCAGGGACACGATATCAGCCCCAGCATTTT. The variable domain in full, with the rest retrieved from reference TRBV28 and TRBJ1-5, is DVKVTQSSRYLVKRTGEKVFLECVQDMDHENMFWYRQDPGLGLRLIYFSYDVKMKEKGDIPEGYSVSREKKERFSLILESASTNQTSMYLCASSAGTRYQPQHFGDGTRLSIL.

V is TRBV6-6 and J is TRBJ1-2; D call uncertain. This CDR3 is 20 amino acids long. Trimming removed 5 bases at V and 1 base at J, with 29 bases between. The germline V gene encodes CDR1 MNHNY and CDR2 SVGAGI (reference sequence). The CDR3 sequence: CASSQTPARPSLGVNYGYTF. DNA of the CDR3: TGTGCCAGCAGTCAAACCCCCGCGCGGCCCTCTCTCGGGGTTAACTATGGCTACACCTTC.

The V gene is TRBV2, the J gene TRBJ2-7; D might be TRBD2 (5 bases). There are 15 residues in the CDR3. The V and J ends lost 0 bases and 7 bases respectively, with 16 bases between them. Germline values: CDR1 SNHLY, CDR2 FYNNEI. The CDR3 sequence is CASSEAAGLEGEQYF. CDR3 in DNA: TGTGCCAGCAGTGAAGCCGCGGGCCTAGAAGGGGAGCAGTACTTC.

V usage is TRBV6-5 and J usage is TRBJ2-2; 8 positions match TRBD1. V trimming: 5 bases; J trimming: 4 bases; junction bases outside the gene matches: 6. The CDR3 is 15 amino acids. Germline assignment: CDR1 MNHEY and CDR2 SVGAGI. The CDR3 DNA reads TGTGCCAGCAGTCCCGGACAGGGTCGCACCGGGGAGCTGTTTTTT. Translation gives CASSPGQGRTGELFF.

CDR3 protein: CASRLQGSNQPQHF. CDR3 DNA: TGTGCCAGTAGACTCCAGGGGAGCAATCAGCCCCAGCATTTT. The V call is TRBV19, the J call TRBJ1-5; a possible D gene is TRBD1 (6 bases). V lost 6 bases, J lost 1 base, and 10 bases lay in between. The CDR3 extends over 14 amino acids. Germline CDR1 is LNHDA and CDR2 is SQIVND (reference sequence).

The chain carries TRBV5-1 and TRBJ1-1, with 9 bases identical to TRBD1. Germline loops: CDR1 SGHRS, CDR2 YFSETQ. The V segment lost 4 bases and the J segment 6 bases; nucleotides outside the gene matches: 7. This CDR3 is built from 14 residues. DNA for the CDR3: TGCGCCAGCAGCGGGACAGGGCTAGGACCTGAAGCTTTCTTT. This codes for CASSGTGLGPEAFF.

The J gene is TRBJ2-1, the V gene TRBV24-1, with TRBD1 identical over 8 bases. The CDR3 runs to 15 residues. Trimming took 1 base from V and 9 from J; bases not matched to a gene: 7. Germline V gene lookup returns CDR1 KGHDR and CDR2 SFDVKD. The CDR3 is CATSDFSQGATEQFF. In DNA, the CDR3 is TGTGCCACCAGTGATTTCTCCCAGGGGGCGACTGAGCAGTTCTTC.

The rearrangement joins TRBV5-5 to TRBJ2-7, with a tentative D call TRBD1 (6 bases). Germline loops: CDR1 SGHKS, CDR2 YYEKEE (reference sequence). The CDR3 runs to 14 residues. V lost 3 bases to trimming and J lost 1 base, with 11 bases between them. The CDR3 spells CASSSQGPSYEQYF. For the CDR3, the DNA is TGTGCCAGCAGCTCACAGGGTCCTTCCTACGAGCAGTACTTC.

In this sample, this clone turned up once. This chain uses TRBV9 with TRBJ1-4; tentatively, D is TRBD1 (5 bases). This CDR3 has 15 residues. V shed 4 bases and J shed 2 bases, with 12 bases lying between them. Germline CDR1 SGDLS, CDR2 YYNGEE. This CDR3 reads CASSPRSGTNEKLFF. The CDR3 bases are TGTGCCAGCAGCCCCAGGTCAGGGACTAATGAAAAACTGTTTTTT.